This T cell receptor beta chain was captured by sequencing in a study of blood T cell repertoires in COVID-19. About the study: Collection of acute and convalescent COVID-19 samples took place in the United States, Italy and Spain. PBMCs, B-cell-depleted T cells, or T cells were the source of the cDNA or gDNA that made up the material.

This clone has a handful of counts. Germline values: CDR1 MNHEY, CDR2 SVGEGT. This CDR3 is built from 14 residues. V shed 6 bases and J shed 6 bases, with 15 bases lying between them. Original data processing: For nucleated cells, counts were estimated from reference gene primer amplification. Measured with immunoSEQ multiplex PCR; TCRdb has only the in-frame clones, and not every one. V and J calls and clone size are given by that table; D and trimming were obtained from the DNA. The table includes some 100,000 clones, more than 85% detected once. This receptor was obtained from a man aged 25-45 years in a cohort sampled during active COVID-19. The chain links TRBV6-2 or TRBV6-3 to TRBJ2-4; a weak D match, TRBD2 (7 bases). The specimen sequenced was peripheral blood. The chain's CDR3 is CASSPGLGGNIQYF. In DNA form, the CDR3 reads TGTGCCAGCAGCCCAGGACTAGGGGGAAACATTCAGTACTTC.